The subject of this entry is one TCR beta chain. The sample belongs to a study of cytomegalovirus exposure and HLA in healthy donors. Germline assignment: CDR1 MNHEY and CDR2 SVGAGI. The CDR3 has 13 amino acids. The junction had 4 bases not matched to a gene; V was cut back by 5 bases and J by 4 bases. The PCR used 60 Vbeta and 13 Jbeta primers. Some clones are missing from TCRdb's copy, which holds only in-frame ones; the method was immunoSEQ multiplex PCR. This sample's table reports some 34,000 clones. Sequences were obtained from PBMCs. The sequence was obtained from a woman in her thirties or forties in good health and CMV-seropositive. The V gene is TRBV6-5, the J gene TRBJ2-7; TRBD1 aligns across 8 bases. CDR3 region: CASSRQGQYEQYF. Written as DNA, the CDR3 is TGTGCCAGCAGTCGACAGGGGCAATACGAGCAGTACTTC.